This T cell receptor beta chain was obtained from a study of T cell clonotyping in hematopoietic cell transplantation. Produced via immunoSEQ multiplex PCR; TCRdb's table is partial and in-frame only. The sample yields 15,000 to 20,000 clones, under 85% seen once. Trimming removed 1 base from V and 0 bases from J, with 7 bases in between. Germline V gene data show CDR1 as LGHNA and CDR2 as YNFKEQ. This CDR3 is built from 15 residues. Sequences were obtained from peripheral blood mononuclear cells. This TCR was recovered from a man in his 60s in good health. Some clones in this sample may be carry-over from other donors' samples. This rearrangement joins TRBV4-2 to TRBJ1-3; the D is unclear. The CDR3 region has the DNA TGTGCCAGCAGCCAAGGCATGAGCTCTGGAAACACCATATATTTT. Protein: CASSQGMSSGNTIYF.